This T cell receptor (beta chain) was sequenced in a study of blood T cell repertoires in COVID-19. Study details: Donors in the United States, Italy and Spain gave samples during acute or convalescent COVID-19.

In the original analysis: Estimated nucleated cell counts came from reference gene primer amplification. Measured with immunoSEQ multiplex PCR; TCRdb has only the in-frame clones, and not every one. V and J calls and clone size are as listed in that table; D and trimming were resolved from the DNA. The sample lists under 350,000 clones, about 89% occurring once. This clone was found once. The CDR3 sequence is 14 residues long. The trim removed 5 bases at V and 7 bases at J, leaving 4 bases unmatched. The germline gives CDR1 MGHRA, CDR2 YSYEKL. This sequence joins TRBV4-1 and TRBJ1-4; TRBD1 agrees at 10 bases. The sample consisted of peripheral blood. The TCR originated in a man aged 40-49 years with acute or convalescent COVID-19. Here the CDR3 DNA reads TGCGCCAGCAGCTCCCGGACAGGGGGTGAAAAACTGTTTTTT. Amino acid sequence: CASSSRTGGEKLFF.